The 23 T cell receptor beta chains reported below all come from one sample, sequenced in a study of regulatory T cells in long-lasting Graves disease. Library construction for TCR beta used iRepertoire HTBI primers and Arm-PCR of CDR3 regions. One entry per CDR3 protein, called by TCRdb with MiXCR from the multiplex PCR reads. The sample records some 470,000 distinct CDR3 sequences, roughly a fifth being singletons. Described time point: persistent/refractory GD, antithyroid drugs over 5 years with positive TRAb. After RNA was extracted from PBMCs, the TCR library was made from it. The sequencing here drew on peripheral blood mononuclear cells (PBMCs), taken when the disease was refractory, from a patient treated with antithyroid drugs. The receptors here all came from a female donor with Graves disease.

DNA of the CDR3: TGTGCCAGCAGCCATTCAGCGGGCGCTACTAGCACAGATACGCAGTATTTT. Translating it yields CASSHSAGATSTDTQYF. The chain employs TRBV14 and TRBJ2-3, with D possibly being TRBD2 (6 bases). The V end lost 3 bases, the J end lost 0 bases, and 16 bases lay between the germline ends. The CDR3 totals 17 residues. The germline V gene encodes CDR1 SGHDN and CDR2 FVKESK.

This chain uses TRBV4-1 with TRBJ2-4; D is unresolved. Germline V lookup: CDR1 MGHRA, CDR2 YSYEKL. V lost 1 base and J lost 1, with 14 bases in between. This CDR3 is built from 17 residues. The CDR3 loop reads CASSQVLRSAAKNIQYF. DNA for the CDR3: TGCGCCAGCAGCCAAGTCCTCCGGTCAGCGGCCAAAAACATTCAGTACTTC.

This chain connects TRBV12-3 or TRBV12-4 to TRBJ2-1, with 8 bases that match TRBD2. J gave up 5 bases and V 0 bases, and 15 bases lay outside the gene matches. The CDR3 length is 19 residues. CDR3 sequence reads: CASSLAGIRASGPDNEQFF. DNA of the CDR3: TGTGCCAGCAGTTTAGCAGGGATCCGGGCTAGCGGGCCAGACAATGAGCAGTTCTTC.

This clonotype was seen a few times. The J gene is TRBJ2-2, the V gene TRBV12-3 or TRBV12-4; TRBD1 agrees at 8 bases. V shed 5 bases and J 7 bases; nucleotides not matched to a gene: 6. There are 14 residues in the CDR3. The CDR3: CASSPRTGHGELFF. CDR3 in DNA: TGTGCCAGCAGTCCTAGGACAGGGCACGGGGAGCTGTTTTTT.

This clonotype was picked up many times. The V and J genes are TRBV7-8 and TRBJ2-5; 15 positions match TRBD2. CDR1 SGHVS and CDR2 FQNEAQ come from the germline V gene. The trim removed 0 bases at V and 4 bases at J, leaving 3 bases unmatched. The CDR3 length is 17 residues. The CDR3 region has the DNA TGTGCCAGCAGCTTAGCCGGACTAGCGGGAGGGAGAGAGACCCAGTACTTC. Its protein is CASSLAGLAGGRETQYF.

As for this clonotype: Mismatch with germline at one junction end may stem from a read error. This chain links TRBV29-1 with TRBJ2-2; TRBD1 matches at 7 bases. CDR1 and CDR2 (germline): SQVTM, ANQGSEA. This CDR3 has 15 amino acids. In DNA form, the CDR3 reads TGCAGCGTTAGGTCGGGACAGAAGAACACCGGGGAGCCGTTTTTT. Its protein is CSVRSGQKNTGEPFF.

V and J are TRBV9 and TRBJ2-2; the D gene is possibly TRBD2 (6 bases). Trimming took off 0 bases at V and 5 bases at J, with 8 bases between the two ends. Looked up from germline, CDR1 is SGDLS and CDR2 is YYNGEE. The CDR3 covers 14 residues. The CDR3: CASSVDGGTGELFF. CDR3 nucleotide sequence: TGTGCCAGCAGCGTAGATGGAGGGACCGGGGAGCTGTTTTTT.

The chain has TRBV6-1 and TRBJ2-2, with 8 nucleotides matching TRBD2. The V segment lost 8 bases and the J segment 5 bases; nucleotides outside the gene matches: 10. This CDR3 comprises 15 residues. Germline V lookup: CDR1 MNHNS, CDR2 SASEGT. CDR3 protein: CASASAGAITGELFF. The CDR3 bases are TGTGCCAGCGCCTCAGCGGGGGCGATAACCGGGGAGCTGTTTTTT.

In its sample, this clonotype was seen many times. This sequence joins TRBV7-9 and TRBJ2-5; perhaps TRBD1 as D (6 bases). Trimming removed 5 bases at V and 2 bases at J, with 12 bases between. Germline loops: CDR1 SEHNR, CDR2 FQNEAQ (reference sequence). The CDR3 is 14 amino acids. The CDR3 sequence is CASSPRGPQETQYF. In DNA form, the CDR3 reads TGTGCCAGCAGCCCCAGGGGTCCGCAAGAGACCCAGTACTTC. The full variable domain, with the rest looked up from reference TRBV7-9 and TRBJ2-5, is DTGVSQNPRHKITKRGQNVTFRCDPISEHNRLYWYRQTLGQGPEFLTYFQNEAQLEKSRLLSDRFSAERPKGSFSTLEIQRTEQGDSAMYLCASSPRGPQETQYFGPGTRLLVL.

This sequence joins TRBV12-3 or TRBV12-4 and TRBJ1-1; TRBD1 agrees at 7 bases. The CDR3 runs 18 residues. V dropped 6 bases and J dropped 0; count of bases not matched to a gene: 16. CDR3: CASRASGTADTLNTEAFF. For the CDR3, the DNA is TGTGCCAGCAGGGCTAGCGGGACAGCAGACACCCTGAACACTGAAGCTTTCTTT.

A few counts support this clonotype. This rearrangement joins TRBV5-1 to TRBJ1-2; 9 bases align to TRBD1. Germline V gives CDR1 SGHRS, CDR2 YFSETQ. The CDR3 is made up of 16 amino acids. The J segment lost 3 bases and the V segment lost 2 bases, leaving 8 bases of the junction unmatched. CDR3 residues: CASSLSGRQGDYGYTF. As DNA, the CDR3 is TGCGCCAGCAGCTTATCGGGTCGACAGGGGGACTATGGCTACACCTTC.

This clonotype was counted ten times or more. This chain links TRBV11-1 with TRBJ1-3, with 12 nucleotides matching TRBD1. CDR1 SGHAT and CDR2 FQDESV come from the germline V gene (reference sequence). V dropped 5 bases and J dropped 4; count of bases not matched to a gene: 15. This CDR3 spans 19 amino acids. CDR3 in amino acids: CASSLSRPGQGARGNTIYF. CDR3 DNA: TGTGCCAGCAGCCTGTCCCGACCGGGACAGGGGGCGCGCGGAAACACCATATATTTT.

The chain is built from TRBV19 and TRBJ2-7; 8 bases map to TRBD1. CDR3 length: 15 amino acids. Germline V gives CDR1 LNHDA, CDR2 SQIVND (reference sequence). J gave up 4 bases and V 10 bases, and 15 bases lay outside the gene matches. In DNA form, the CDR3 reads TGTGCCACCAGATGGGCATACAGGGGGTCGTACGAGCAGTACTTC. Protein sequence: CATRWAYRGSYEQYF. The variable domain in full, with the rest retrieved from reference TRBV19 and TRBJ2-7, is DGGITQSPKYLFRKEGQNVTLSCEQNLNHDAMYWYRQDPGQGLRLIYYSQIVNDFQKGDIAEGYSVSREKKESFPLTVTSAQKNPTAFYLCATRWAYRGSYEQYFGPGTRLTVT.

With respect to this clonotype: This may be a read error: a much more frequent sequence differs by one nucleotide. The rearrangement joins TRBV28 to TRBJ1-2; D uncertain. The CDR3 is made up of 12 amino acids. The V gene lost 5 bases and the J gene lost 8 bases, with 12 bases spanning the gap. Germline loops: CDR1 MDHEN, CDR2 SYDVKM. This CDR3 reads CASSAVEVGYTF. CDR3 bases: TGTGCCAGCAGTGCCGTGGAAGTAGGCTACACCTTC.

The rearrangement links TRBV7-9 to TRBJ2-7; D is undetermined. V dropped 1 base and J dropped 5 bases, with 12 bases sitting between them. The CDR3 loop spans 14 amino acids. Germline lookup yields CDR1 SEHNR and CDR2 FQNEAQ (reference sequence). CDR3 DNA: TGTGCCAGCAGCTTAGATTCGGGCCCACACGAGCAGTACTTC. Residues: CASSLDSGPHEQYF.

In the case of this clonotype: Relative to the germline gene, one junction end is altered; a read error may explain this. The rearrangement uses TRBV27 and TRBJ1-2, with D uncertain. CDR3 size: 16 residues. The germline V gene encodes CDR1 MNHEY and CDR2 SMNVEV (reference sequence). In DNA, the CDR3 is TGTGTCAGCAGTTTATCGCGGGAGGCTGGATTCTATGGCTACACCTTC. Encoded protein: CVSSLSREAGFYGYTF.

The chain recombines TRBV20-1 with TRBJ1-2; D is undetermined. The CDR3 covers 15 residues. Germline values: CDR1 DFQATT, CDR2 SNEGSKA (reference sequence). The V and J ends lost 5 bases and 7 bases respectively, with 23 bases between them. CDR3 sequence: CSAFYTFSGRGGYTF. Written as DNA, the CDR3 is TGCAGTGCTTTTTACACCTTCAGCGGCCGGGGTGGCTACACCTTC.

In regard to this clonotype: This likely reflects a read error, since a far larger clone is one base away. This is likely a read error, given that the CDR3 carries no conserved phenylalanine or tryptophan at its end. The CDR3 loop is CASSLGQTSANYGYTL. The CDR3 DNA reads TGTGCCAGCAGCCTCGGACAGACTAGCGCTAACTATGGCTACACCCTC. The J gene is TRBJ1-2, the V gene TRBV6-8, with D possibly TRBD1 on 6 matching bases. Germline CDR1 reads MNHGY; CDR2 reads SAAAGT. V was cut by 6 bases and J by 0 bases, with 17 bases left in between. There are 16 residues in the CDR3.

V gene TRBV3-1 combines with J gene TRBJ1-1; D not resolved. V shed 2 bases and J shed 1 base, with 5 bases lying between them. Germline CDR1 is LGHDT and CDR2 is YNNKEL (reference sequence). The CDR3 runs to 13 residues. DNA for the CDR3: TGTGCCAGCAGCCAATGGCAGAACACTGAAGCTTTCTTT. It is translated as CASSQWQNTEAFF. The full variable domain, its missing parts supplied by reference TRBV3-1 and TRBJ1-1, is DTAVSQTPKYLVTQMGNDKSIKCEQNLGHDTMYWYKQDSKKFLKIMFSYNNKELIINETVPNRFSPKSPDKAHLNLHINSLELGDSAVYFCASSQWQNTEAFFGQGTRLTVV.

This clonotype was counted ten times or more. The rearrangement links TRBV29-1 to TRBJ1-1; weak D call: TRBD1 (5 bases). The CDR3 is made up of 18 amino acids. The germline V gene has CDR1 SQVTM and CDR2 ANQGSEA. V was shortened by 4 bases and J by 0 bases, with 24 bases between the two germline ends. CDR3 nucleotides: TGCAGCGTTGGGGCTCCCGACAGAGAAGAAACCATGAACACTGAAGCTTTCTTT. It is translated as CSVGAPDREETMNTEAFF.

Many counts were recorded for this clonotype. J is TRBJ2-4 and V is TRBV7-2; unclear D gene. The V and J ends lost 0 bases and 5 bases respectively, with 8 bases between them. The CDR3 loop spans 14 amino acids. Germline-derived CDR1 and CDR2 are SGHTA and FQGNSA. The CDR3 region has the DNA TGTGCCAGCAGCTTAGCGGTTTCGGAAAACATTCAGTACTTC. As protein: CASSLAVSENIQYF. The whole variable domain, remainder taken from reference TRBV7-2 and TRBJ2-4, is GAGVSQSPSNKVTEKGKDVELRCDPISGHTALYWYRQSLGQGLEFLIYFQGNSAPDKSGLPSDRFSAERTGGSVSTLTIQRTQQEDSAVYLCASSLAVSENIQYFGAGTRLSVL.

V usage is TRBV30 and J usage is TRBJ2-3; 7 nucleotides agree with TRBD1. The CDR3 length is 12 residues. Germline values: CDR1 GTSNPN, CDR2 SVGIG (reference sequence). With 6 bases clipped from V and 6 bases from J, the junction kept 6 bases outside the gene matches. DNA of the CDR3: TGTGCCTGTTCGGCGGACAGGGATACGCAGTATTTT. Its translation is CACSADRDTQYF.

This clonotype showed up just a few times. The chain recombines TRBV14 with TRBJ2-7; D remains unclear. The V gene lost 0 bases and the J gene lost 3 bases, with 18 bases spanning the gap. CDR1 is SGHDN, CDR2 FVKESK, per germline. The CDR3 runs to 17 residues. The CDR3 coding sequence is TGTGCCAGCAGCCAAGACTCTTTGTGGGGATCTGACTACGAGCAGTACTTC. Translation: CASSQDSLWGSDYEQYF.